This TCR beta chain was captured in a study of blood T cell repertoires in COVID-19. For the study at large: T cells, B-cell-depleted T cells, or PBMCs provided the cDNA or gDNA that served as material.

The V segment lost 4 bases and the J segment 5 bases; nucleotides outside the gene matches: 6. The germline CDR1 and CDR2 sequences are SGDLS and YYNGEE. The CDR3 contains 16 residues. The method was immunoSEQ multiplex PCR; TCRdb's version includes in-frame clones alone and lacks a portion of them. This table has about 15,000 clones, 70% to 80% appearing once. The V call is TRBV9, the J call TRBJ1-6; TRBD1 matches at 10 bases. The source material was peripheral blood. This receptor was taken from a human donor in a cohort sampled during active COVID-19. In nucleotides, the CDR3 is TGTGCCAGCAGCCCTACGACAGGGGGCGATAATTCACCCCTCCACTTT. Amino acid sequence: CASSPTTGGDNSPLHF.